This T cell receptor (beta chain) was identified during a study of OX40 agonist ivuxolimab in advanced cancers. Turning to the study itself: At doses from 0.01 to 10 mg/kg, patients were given intravenous ivuxolimab every 2 weeks. The study, taken as a whole, reports: Some nonresponders additionally presented with little normalized T-cell clonal expansion. Within 6 weeks, CD4+ and CD8+ blood T cells expanded clonally at 0.1 to 3.0 mg/kg.

The V gene end was trimmed by 0 bases and the J gene end by 2 bases; junction bases not matched to a gene: 3. CDR3 length: 15 residues. CDR1 SGDLS and CDR2 YYNGEE come from the germline V gene. Points on this clone: What it binds is not known.

If patients had autoimmune disease history or systemic immunosuppression, they were excluded. This table comes from immunoSEQ multiplex PCR, and its TCRdb copy is limited to in-frame clones, with some not included. The table lists 60,000 to 75,000 clones, 80% to 90% of them singletons. This TCR came from an adult with an advanced solid tumor such as melanoma, head and neck, liver or kidney cancer. This chain joins TRBV9 and TRBJ2-7; 9 bases fit TRBD2. This specimen consisted of CD4+ or CD8+ T cells sorted from blood, obtained in a trial of the OX40 agonist ivuxolimab. CDR3 loop: CASSVDAGGPYEQYF. CDR3 in DNA: TGTGCCAGCAGCGTAGATGCGGGGGGGCCCTACGAGCAGTACTTC.